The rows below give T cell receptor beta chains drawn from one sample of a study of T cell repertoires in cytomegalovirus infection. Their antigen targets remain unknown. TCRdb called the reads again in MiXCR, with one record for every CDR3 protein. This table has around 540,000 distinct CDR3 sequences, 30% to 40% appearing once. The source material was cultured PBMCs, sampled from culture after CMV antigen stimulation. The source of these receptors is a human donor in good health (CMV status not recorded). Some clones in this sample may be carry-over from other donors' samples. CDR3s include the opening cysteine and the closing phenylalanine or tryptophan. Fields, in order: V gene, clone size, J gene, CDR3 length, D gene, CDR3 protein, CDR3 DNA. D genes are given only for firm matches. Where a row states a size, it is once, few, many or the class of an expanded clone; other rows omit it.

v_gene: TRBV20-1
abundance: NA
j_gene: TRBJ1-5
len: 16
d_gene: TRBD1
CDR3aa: CSARRDRDVGNQPQHF
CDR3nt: TGCAGTGCTAGACGGGACAGGGATGTCGGCAATCAGCCCCAGCATTTT

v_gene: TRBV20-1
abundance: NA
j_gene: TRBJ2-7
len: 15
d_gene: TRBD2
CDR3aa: CSARDTTSGLYEQYF
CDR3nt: TGCAGTGCTAGAGATACGACTAGCGGACTCTACGAGCAGTACTTC

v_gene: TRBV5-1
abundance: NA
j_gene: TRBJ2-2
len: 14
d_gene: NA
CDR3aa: CASSSVAATGELFF
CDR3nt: TGCGCCAGCAGCTCCGTCGCCGCGACCGGGGAGCTGTTTTTT

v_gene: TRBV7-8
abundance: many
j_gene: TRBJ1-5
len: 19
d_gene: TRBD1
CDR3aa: CASSQPSGQGYYSNQPQHF
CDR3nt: TGTGCCAGCAGCCAACCCTCCGGACAGGGTTACTATAGCAATCAGCCCCAGCATTTT

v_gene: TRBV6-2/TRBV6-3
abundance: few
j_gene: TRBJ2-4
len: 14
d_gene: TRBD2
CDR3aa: CASSPGLGINIQYF
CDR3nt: TGTGCCAGCAGTCCGGGACTAGGTATCAACATTCAGTACTTC

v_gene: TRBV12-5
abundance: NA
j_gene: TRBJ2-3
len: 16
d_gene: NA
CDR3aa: CASGPLGASSTDTQYF
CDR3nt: TGTGCTAGTGGTCCCCTTGGAGCTTCTAGCACAGATACGCAGTATTTT

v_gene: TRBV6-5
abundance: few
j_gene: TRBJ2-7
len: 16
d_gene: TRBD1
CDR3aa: CASSYVRGQGLNEQYF
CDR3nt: TGTGCCAGCAGTTACGTAAGAGGACAGGGGCTTAACGAGCAGTACTTC

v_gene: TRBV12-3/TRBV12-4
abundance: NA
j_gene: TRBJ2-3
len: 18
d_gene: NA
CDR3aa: CASSSLTGQGNPTDTQYF
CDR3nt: TGTGCCAGCAGTTCATTGACGGGACAAGGCAATCCCACAGATACGCAGTATTTT

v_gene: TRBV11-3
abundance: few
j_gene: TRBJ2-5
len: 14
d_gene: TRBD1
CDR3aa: CASSIGRDRGTQYF
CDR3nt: TGTGCCAGCAGCATAGGCCGGGACAGGGGGACCCAGTACTTC

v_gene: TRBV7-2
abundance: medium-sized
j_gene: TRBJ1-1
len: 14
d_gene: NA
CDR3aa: CASSSGGTNTEAFF
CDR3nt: TGTGCCAGCAGCTCCGGGGGGACGAACACTGAAGCTTTCTTT

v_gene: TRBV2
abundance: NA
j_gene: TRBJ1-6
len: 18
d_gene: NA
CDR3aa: CASSEQAPTRSYNSPLHF
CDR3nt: TGTGCCAGCAGTGAACAGGCCCCGACCCGCTCCTATAATTCACCCCTCCACTTT

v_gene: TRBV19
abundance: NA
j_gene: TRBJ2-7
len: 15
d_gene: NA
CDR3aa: CASSIGGRLSYEQYF
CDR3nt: TGTGCCAGTAGTATAGGCGGGCGGCTATCCTACGAGCAGTACTTC